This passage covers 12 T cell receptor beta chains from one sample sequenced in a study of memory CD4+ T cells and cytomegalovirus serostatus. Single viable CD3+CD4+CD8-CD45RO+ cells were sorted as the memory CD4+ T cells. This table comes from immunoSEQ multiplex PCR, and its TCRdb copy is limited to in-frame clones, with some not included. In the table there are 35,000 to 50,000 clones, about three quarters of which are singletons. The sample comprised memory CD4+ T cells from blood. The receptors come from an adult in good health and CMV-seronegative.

CDR3 in amino acids: CASMGTGLTDTQYF. The CDR3 DNA reads TGCGCCAGCATGGGGACAGGGTTAACAGATACGCAGTATTTT. This chain links TRBV5-1 with TRBJ2-3; 9 positions match TRBD1. This CDR3 comprises 14 residues. CDR1 and CDR2 from the germline V gene are SGHRS and YFSETQ. V shed 6 bases and J 3 bases; nucleotides not matched to a gene: 5.

In nucleotides, the CDR3 is TGTGCCAGCAGCTTTACTAGGGGGCAAGAGACCCAGTACTTC. This sequence encodes CASSFTRGQETQYF. The V and J genes are TRBV11-2 and TRBJ2-5; TRBD1 is a possible D gene (6 bases). The CDR3 totals 14 residues. The germline V and J ends were trimmed by 3 bases and 2 bases, with 10 bases remaining between them. Germline-derived CDR1 and CDR2 are SGHAT and FQNNGV.

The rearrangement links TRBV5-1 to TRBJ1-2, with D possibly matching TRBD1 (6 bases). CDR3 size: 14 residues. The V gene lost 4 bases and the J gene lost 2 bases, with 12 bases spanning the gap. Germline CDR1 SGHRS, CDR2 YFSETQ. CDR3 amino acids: CASSPGQPNYGYTF. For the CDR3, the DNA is TGCGCCAGCAGCCCCGGACAGCCCAACTATGGCTACACCTTC.

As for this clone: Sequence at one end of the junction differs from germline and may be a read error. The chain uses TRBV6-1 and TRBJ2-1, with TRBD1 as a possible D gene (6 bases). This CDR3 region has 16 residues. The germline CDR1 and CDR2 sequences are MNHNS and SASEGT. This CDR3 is CAGSERRVQGDNEQFF. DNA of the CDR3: TGTGCCGGCAGTGAAAGACGGGTACAGGGAGACAATGAGCAGTTCTTC.

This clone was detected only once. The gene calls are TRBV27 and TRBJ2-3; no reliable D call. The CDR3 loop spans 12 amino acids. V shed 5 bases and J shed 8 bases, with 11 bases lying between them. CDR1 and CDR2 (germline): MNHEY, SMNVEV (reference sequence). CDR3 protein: CASSLGSGTQYF. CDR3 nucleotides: TGTGCCAGCAGTCTAGGGTCTGGTACGCAGTATTTT.

The CDR3 spells CASRTSGGYEQYF. The CDR3 nucleotides are TGTGCCAGCAGAACTAGCGGGGGTTACGAGCAGTACTTC. The J gene is TRBJ2-7, the V gene TRBV2; 11 bases are a match to TRBD2. V dropped 6 bases and J dropped 4; count of bases not matched to a gene: 2. The CDR3 is 13 amino acids. Germline values: CDR1 SNHLY, CDR2 FYNNEI.

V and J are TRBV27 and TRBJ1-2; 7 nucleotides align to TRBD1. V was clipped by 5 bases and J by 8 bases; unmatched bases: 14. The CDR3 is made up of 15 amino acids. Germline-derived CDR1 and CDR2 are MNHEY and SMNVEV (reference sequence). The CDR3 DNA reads TGTGCCAGCAGTCTTTCACAGGGGAAAACGGGGGGCTACACCTTC. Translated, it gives CASSLSQGKTGGYTF.

The CDR3 DNA reads as TGTGCCAGCAGTTACTCGAGTCGAAACACTGAAGCTTTCTTT. Translated, it gives CASSYSSRNTEAFF. The chain carries TRBV6-5 and TRBJ1-1; D unclear. Per germline, CDR1 MNHEY and CDR2 SVGAGI. This CDR3 spans 14 amino acids. V was trimmed by 0 bases and J by 2 bases, leaving 7 bases between them.

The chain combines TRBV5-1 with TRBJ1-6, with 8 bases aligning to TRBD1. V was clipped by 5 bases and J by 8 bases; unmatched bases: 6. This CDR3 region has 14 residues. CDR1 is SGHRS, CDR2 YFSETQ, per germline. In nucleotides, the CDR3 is TGCGCCAGCAGACTTACAGGGGGTTATTCACCCCTCCACTTT. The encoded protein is CASRLTGGYSPLHF.

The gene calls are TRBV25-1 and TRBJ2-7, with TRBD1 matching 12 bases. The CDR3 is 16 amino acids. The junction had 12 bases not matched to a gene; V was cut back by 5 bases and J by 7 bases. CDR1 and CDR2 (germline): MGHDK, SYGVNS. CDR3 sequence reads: CASSSFGTGGIWEQYF. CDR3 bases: TGTGCCAGCAGTTCCTTCGGGACAGGGGGCATATGGGAGCAGTACTTC.

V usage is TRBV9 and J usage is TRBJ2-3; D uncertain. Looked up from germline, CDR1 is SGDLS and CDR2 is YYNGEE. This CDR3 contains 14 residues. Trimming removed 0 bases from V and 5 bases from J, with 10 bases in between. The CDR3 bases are TGTGCCAGCAGCGTAGGAAGGGTCCAAGATACGCAGTATTTT. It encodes CASSVGRVQDTQYF. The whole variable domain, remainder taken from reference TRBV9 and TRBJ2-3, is DSGVTQTPKHLITATGQRVTLRCSPRSGDLSVYWYQQSLDQGLQFLIQYYNGEERAKGNILERFSAQQFPDLHSELNLSSLELGDSALYFCASSVGRVQDTQYFGPGTRLTVL.

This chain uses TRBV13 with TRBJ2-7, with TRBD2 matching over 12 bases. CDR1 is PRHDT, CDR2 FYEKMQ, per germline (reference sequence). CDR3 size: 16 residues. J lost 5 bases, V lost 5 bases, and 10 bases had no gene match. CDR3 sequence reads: CASSTRLAGAHDEQYF. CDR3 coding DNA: TGTGCCAGCAGCACGAGACTAGCGGGGGCGCACGACGAGCAGTACTTC.